The clone carrying this TCR beta chain appeared once. The donors were part of the validation cohort of 120 subjects. That cohort was separate from the first cohort, which comprised under 700 subjects. Generated by immunoSEQ multiplex PCR, the TCRdb table keeps only in-frame clones and is missing some. The data hold about 71,000 clones, with about 95% observed a single time. This specimen belongs to a study of cytomegalovirus exposure and HLA in healthy donors. Trimming stripped 5 bases from V and 4 bases from J, with 14 bases between. CDR3 size: 13 residues. Germline V CDR1 and CDR2: GTSNPN, SVGIG (reference sequence).

The receptor comes from a woman between 18 and 29 years old in good health and CMV-seronegative. The chain employs TRBV30 and TRBJ1-2; no definite D call. Material for sequencing was PBMCs. The CDR3: CAWGPEQPYGYTF. CDR3 bases: TGTGCCTGGGGCCCAGAACAGCCCTATGGCTACACCTTC.